These T cell receptor beta chains were read from a single sample in a study of technical replicates of blood from four donors. TCRdb's copy holds only in-frame clones and misses some; the assay was immunoSEQ multiplex PCR. The sample carries fewer than 20,000 clones, around 87% recorded once. Sequenced sample: PBMCs. These receptors all come from a human donor in good health. Both conserved end residues are part of each CDR3. The order of the fields is J gene, D gene, V gene, clone size, CDR3 protein, CDR3 DNA. The D gene is left open where the match is weak. Only part of the rows carry a size: once, few, many, or a class if the clone is expanded.

>TRBJ2-2|.|TRBV2|.
CASTLGSGNTGELFF
TGTGCCAGCACCTTGGGTAGCGGGAACACCGGGGAGCTGTTTTTT
>TRBJ2-2|.|TRBV6-1|.
CASSNKGLNTGELFF
TGTGCCAGCAGTAATAAGGGGCTTAACACCGGGGAGCTGTTTTTT
>TRBJ1-1|TRBD1|TRBV9|.
CASSATGGSLNTEAFF
TGTGCCAGCAGCGCGACAGGGGGCTCACTGAACACTGAAGCTTTCTTT
>TRBJ2-1|.|TRBV11-2|few
CASSSGDRQYNEQFF
TGTGCCAGCAGCTCAGGAGACAGGCAATACAATGAGCAGTTCTTC
>TRBJ1-1|.|TRBV27|.
CASRGVNTEAFF
TGTGCCAGCAGAGGAGTGAACACTGAAGCTTTCTTT
>TRBJ2-3|.|TRBV6-5|.
CASSYSRATDTQYF
TGTGCCAGCAGTTACTCCAGGGCAACAGATACGCAGTATTTT
>TRBJ2-2|TRBD2|TRBV5-1|once
CASRFPPGLAGVTGELFF
TGCGCCAGCAGATTCCCACCGGGACTAGCGGGAGTCACCGGGGAGCTGTTTTTT
>TRBJ2-3|TRBD1|TRBV5-1|once
CASSSGQGDTDTQYF
TGCGCCAGCAGTTCTGGACAGGGGGACACAGATACGCAGTATTTT
>TRBJ1-1|.|TRBV7-9|.
CASSSTGSGTEAFF
TGTGCCAGCAGCAGCACAGGGTCGGGCACTGAAGCTTTCTTT
>TRBJ2-2|TRBD1|TRBV5-1|.
CASSNQGETGELFF
TGCGCCAGCAGCAACCAGGGGGAAACCGGGGAGCTGTTTTTT